This TCR beta chain was found in a study of cytomegalovirus exposure and HLA in healthy donors. Across the study: In an earlier analysis, 95 million to 140 million unique TCR beta sequences were found from some 180 million T cells.

PCR amplification relied on 60 Vbeta primers (plus 13 Jbeta primers). Some clones are missing from TCRdb's copy, which holds only in-frame ones; the method was immunoSEQ multiplex PCR. The repertoire holds 95,000 to 150,000 clones, roughly 80% seen once, with less than 2.5% in the top ten. Trimming removed 6 bases from V and 9 bases from J, with 21 bases in between. Germline CDR1 is MNHNY and CDR2 is SVGAGI (reference sequence). The CDR3 sequence is 16 residues long. Study observations and caveats: Highly shared variants forming one cluster were likely a sequencing artifact. Rare TCR sequences dominated, though some public TCRs recurred in many donors.

As for this clone: Its antigen is not known.

The sequence derives from a man younger than 45 in good health and CMV-seronegative. The sample comprised PBMCs. The J gene is TRBJ1-6, the V gene TRBV6-6, with D possibly TRBD1 on 5 matching bases. The CDR3 coding sequence is TGTGCCAGCAGCTCATCACCAGGGCATGGTGGTTCACCCCTCCACTTT. Residues: CASSSSPGHGGSPLHF.